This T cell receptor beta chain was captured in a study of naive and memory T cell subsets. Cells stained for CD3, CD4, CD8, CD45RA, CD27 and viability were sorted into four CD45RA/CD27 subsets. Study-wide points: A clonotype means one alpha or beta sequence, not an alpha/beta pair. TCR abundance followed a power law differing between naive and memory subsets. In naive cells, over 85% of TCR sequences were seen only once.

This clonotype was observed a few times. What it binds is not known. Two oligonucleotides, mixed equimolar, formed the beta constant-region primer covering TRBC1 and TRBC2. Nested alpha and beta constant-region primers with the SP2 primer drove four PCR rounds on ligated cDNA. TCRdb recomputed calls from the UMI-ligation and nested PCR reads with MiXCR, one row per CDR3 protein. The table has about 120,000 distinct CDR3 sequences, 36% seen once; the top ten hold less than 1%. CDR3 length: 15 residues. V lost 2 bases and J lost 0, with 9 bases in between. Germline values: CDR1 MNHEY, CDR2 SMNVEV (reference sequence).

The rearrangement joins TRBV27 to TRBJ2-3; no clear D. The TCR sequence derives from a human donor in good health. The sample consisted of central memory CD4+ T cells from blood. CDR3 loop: CASSLNGRSTDTQYF. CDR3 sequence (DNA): TGTGCCAGCAGTTTAAACGGACGGAGCACAGATACGCAGTATTTT.